The 14 T cell receptor beta chains reported below all come from one sample, sequenced in a study of blood T cell repertoires in COVID-19. Profiling relied on immunoSEQ multiplex PCR, and the TCRdb table lists in-frame clones only, not all of them. The sample lists about 280,000 clones, 70% to 90% occurring once. Sequencing was done on a sample of peripheral blood. Receptors were obtained from an older woman with acute or convalescent COVID-19.

Concerning this clone itself: Compared with germline, one end of the junction differs, possibly owing to a read error. This chain connects TRBV3-1 (or the pseudogene TRBV3-2) to TRBJ2-2; TRBD2 matches at 8 bases. The CDR3 loop spans 14 amino acids. CDR1 and CDR2 from the germline V gene are LGHDT and YNNKEL (reference sequence). CDR3 bases: TGTGCCAGCAGCCCCGGGGGGGGCACCAGGGAGCTGTTTTTT. The encoded protein is CASSPGGGTRELFF.

The J gene is TRBJ1-1, the V gene TRBV19; possibly TRBD1 for D (6 bases). The CDR3 sequence is 15 residues long. V was shortened by 5 bases and J by 2 bases, with 15 bases between the two germline ends. Germline V lookup: CDR1 LNHDA, CDR2 SQIVND (reference sequence). The CDR3 coding sequence is TGTGCCAGTAGTCCCCAGGGGCAGAGAAACACTGAAGCTTTCTTT. Translated: CASSPQGQRNTEAFF.

This clone was recorded once. The chain uses TRBV7-2 and TRBJ1-5; D is uncertain. With 1 base removed from V and 2 bases from J, the gap between germline ends came to 12 bases. The germline V gene encodes CDR1 SGHTA and CDR2 FQGNSA. The CDR3 has 16 amino acids. CDR3 residues: CASSLVAGFRNQPQHF. The DNA for the CDR3 is TGTGCCAGCAGCTTAGTAGCGGGGTTTCGCAATCAGCCCCAGCATTTT.

The chain is built from TRBV10-3 and TRBJ2-7; D not certain. V was cut by 3 bases and J by 1 base, with 10 bases left in between. The germline CDR1 and CDR2 sequences are ENHRY and SYGVKD. The CDR3 consists of 14 residues. The CDR3, as DNA: TGTGCCATCAGTGATATCCTTCGTTCCTACGAGCAGTACTTC. Its protein is CAISDILRSYEQYF.

V and J are TRBV4-2 and TRBJ1-1, with a possible D match to TRBD1 (6 bases). This CDR3 contains 16 residues. Germline V CDR1 and CDR2: LGHNA, YNFKEQ. V dropped 4 bases and J dropped 1 base, with 16 bases sitting between them. In nucleotides, the CDR3 is TGTGCCAGCAGCCTTAGTCCAGGGGCAAGGAACACTGAAGCTTTCTTT. Its protein product is CASSLSPGARNTEAFF.

This chain connects TRBV15 to TRBJ2-3, with D tentatively TRBD2 (6 bases). Trimming removed 1 base at V and 1 base at J, with 12 bases between. Per the germline V gene, CDR1 is LNHNV and CDR2 is YYDKDF (reference sequence). This CDR3 is built from 16 residues. CDR3 region: CATSRGDSGGTDTQYF. The CDR3 bases are TGTGCCACCAGCAGAGGGGACTCCGGGGGCACAGATACGCAGTATTTT. The variable domain in full, completed from reference TRBV15 and TRBJ2-3, reads DAMVIQNPRYQVTQFGKPVTLSCSQTLNHNVMYWYQQKSSQAPKLLFHYYDKDFNNEADTPDNFQSRRPNTSFCFLDIRSPGLGDTAMYLCATSRGDSGGTDTQYFGPGTRLTVL.

This sequence joins TRBV4-2 and TRBJ1-2, with 8 bases identical to TRBD1. From germline, CDR1 is LGHNA and CDR2 YNFKEQ. The CDR3 runs 13 residues. Trimming cost V 5 bases and J 3 bases; bases outside gene matches: 2. The CDR3 loop reads CASSSTGDYGYTF. For the CDR3, the DNA is TGTGCCAGCAGCTCGACAGGGGACTATGGCTACACCTTC.

The chain uses TRBV30 and TRBJ2-7, with D possibly being TRBD1 (5 bases). The germline V and J ends were trimmed by 5 bases and 6 bases, with 14 bases remaining between them. This CDR3 contains 12 residues. From germline, CDR1 is GTSNPN and CDR2 SVGIG (reference sequence). As DNA, the CDR3 is TGTGCCTGGGTTCGCAGGGTAGGCGAGCAGTACTTC. Translated: CAWVRRVGEQYF.

In the case of this clone: It is unclear where the CDR3 begins or ends on the DNA, so no DNA is shown, and the CDR3 is as TCRdb lists it. The chain employs TRBV19 and TRBJ2-1; TRBD2 is the table's D call and was not checked against the DNA. CDR1 and CDR2 (germline): LNHDA, SQIVND (reference sequence). Termini included, the CDR3 measures 15 amino acids. The CDR3 reads CASSISARRYNEQFF.

J is TRBJ1-5 and V is TRBV12-5; D might be TRBD1 (6 bases). Trimming removed 5 bases at V and 6 bases at J, with 14 bases between. Germline CDR1 is LGHNT and CDR2 is FRNRAP. This CDR3 region has 14 residues. Here the CDR3 reads CASGHRGGRQPQHF. For the CDR3, the DNA is TGTGCTAGTGGTCACCGAGGGGGACGTCAGCCCCAGCATTTT.

In regard to this clone: One junction end disagrees with the germline gene, perhaps due to a read error. This rearrangement joins TRBV11-2 to TRBJ2-2, with unresolved D. The CDR3 spans 13 residues. The germline gives CDR1 SGHAT, CDR2 FQNNGV. CDR3 bases: TGTGCCAGCAGATTAGCTTACACCGGGGAGCTGTTTTTT. It yields the protein CASRLAYTGELFF.

The chain employs TRBV10-2 and TRBJ1-5; TRBD1 matches 7 bases. CDR1 is WSHSY and CDR2 is SAAADI in the germline V gene. The CDR3 runs 14 residues. The V and J ends lost 6 bases and 4 bases, in that order; junction bases with no gene match: 6. The CDR3 sequence: CASSPGTANQPQHF. For the CDR3, the DNA is TGCGCCAGCAGCCCCGGGACAGCTAATCAGCCCCAGCATTTT.

The chain carries TRBV28 and TRBJ2-7, with 9 bases identical to TRBD1. Trimming took 5 bases from V and 1 from J; bases not matched to a gene: 6. CDR3 length: 15 amino acids. Germline loops: CDR1 MDHEN, CDR2 SYDVKM. CDR3 nucleotides: TGTGCCAGCAGTCTACCGGGACAGGGATCCTACGAGCAGTACTTC. Translation gives CASSLPGQGSYEQYF.

This clone was observed a few times. The rearrangement uses TRBV6-5 and TRBJ1-2; 7 bases fit TRBD1. CDR1 and CDR2 from the germline V gene are MNHEY and SVGAGI. V trimming: 7 bases; J trimming: 2 bases; junction bases outside the gene matches: 10. This CDR3 comprises 15 residues. The CDR3 spells CASTDTGAWNYGYTF. CDR3 coding DNA: TGTGCCAGCACCGACACAGGGGCATGGAACTATGGCTACACCTTC.